This T cell receptor (beta chain) was found in a study of CD8+ T cells in alopecia areata. Study at large: Tofacitinib continued for 6 to 18 months and was then withheld for 6 months.

As regards this clone: The antigen is undetermined. The same CDR3 arises from other DNA sequences in this sample as well.

Sequencing templates came from extracted RNA that was reverse transcribed into cDNA. Libraries were prepared by immunoSEQ multiplex PCR; TCRdb keeps only in-frame clonotypes and omits some of them. This table has around 250,000 clones, 67% appearing once. Whole-study results and caveats: Normal scalp showed lower clonality than lesional scalp, especially alopecia totalis/universalis.

CDR3 length equals 13 residues. The germline gives CDR1 SGHRS, CDR2 YFSETQ. The V gene end was trimmed by 4 bases and the J gene end by 5 bases; junction bases not matched to a gene: 2. This material consisted of CD4+ T cells sorted from blood, taken at week 0. This sequence originates from a human donor with alopecia areata. The rearrangement joins TRBV5-1 to TRBJ2-2; 7 bases align to TRBD1. The CDR3 sequence is CASSTGQTGELFF. In DNA form, the CDR3 reads TGCGCCAGCAGCACGGGACAGACCGGGGAGCTGTTTTTT.